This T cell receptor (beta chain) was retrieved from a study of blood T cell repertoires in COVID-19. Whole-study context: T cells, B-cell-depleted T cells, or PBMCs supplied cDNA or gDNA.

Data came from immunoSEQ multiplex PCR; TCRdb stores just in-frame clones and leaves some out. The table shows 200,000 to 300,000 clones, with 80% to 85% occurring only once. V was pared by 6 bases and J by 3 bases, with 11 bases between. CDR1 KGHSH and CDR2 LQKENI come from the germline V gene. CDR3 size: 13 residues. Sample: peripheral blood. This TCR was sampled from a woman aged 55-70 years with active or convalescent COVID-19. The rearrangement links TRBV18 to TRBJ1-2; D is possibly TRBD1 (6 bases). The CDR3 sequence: CASSPQGYYGYTF. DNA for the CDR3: TGTGCCAGCTCCCCCCAGGGGTACTATGGCTACACCTTC.